Below, 18 T cell receptor beta chains from the same sample are listed, as sequenced in a study of blood T cell repertoires in COVID-19 (dated by TCRdb to about 2020). The library was obtained by the immunoSEQ multiplex PCR assay. What TCRdb holds here is the immuneACCESS table cut down to in-frame rearrangements. Part of the clones is not present; checked against another copy, under half of the missing clones reflect an unresolved V gene, and the others are unexplained. The sample table lists about 140,000 clones, roughly four fifths of them with a count of one. The ten largest clonotypes hold around 3.2% of the sample. What was sequenced was PBMCs or T cells enriched from blood (not recorded which). These TCRs come from a woman between 45 and 60 years old with acute COVID-19.

This clone was counted a single time. Other DNA sequences within the sample encode an identical CDR3. The chain is built from TRBV27 and TRBJ2-7, with 9 nucleotides matching TRBD1. J lost 4 bases, V lost 3 bases, and 4 bases had no gene match. CDR1 and CDR2 from the germline V gene are MNHEY and SMNVEV (reference sequence). There are 14 residues in the CDR3. The CDR3 protein is CASSFGTGSYEQYF. CDR3 coding DNA: TGTGCCAGCAGTTTCGGGACAGGGAGTTACGAGCAGTACTTC.

The chain links TRBV6-1 to TRBJ2-7, with D possibly matching TRBD2 (7 bases). The CDR3 spans 15 residues. The germline CDR1 and CDR2 sequences are MNHNS and SASEGT. V lost 3 bases and J 4 bases, leaving 16 bases between the germline ends. CDR3 loop: CASSESFRGAYEQYF. DNA of the CDR3: TGTGCCAGCAGTGAGAGCTTCCGGGGGGCGTACGAGCAGTACTTC.

The chain is built from TRBV5-4 and TRBJ2-1, with TRBD2 matching over 10 bases. V gave up 1 base and J gave up 4 bases; unmatched junction bases: 5. The germline gives CDR1 SGHNT, CDR2 YYREEE (reference sequence). This CDR3 spans 16 amino acids. The CDR3: CASSLSASGSYNEQFF. The CDR3 DNA reads TGTGCCAGCAGCTTGTCGGCTAGCGGGAGTTACAATGAGCAGTTCTTC.

The chain uses TRBV19 and TRBJ2-7; TRBD2 aligns across 7 bases. The CDR3 consists of 15 residues. Germline loops: CDR1 LNHDA, CDR2 SQIVND (reference sequence). The V gene end was trimmed by 6 bases and the J gene end by 2 bases; junction bases not matched to a gene: 10. The CDR3 loop reads CASRPVSGEAYEQYF. The DNA for the CDR3 is TGTGCCAGTAGGCCTGTAAGCGGGGAGGCCTACGAGCAGTACTTC.

The rearrangement joins TRBV27 to TRBJ2-5; 7 bases are shared with TRBD1. The junction had 14 bases not matched to a gene; V was cut back by 3 bases and J by 7 bases. Germline CDR1 and CDR2: MNHEY and SMNVEV (reference sequence). The CDR3 is 16 residues long. This chain's CDR3 is CASSFAWGTGVGTQYF. The CDR3 DNA reads as TGTGCCAGCAGTTTCGCGTGGGGCACAGGGGTTGGGACCCAGTACTTC.

The rearrangement joins TRBV3-1 (or the pseudogene TRBV3-2) to TRBJ2-1, with a tentative D call TRBD2 (7 bases). The V and J ends lost 8 bases and 0 bases respectively, with 8 bases between them. Germline V lookup: CDR1 LGHDT, CDR2 YNNKEL (reference sequence). CDR3 length equals 13 residues. Here the CDR3 reads CASGGASYNEQFF. The CDR3 DNA sequence: TGTGCCAGCGGGGGGGCCTCCTACAATGAGCAGTTCTTC.

This clone occurred a few times. The rearrangement links TRBV10-3 to TRBJ2-3; 8 bases match TRBD2. CDR1 ENHRY and CDR2 SYGVKD come from the germline V gene. CDR3 length: 17 residues. J gave up 2 bases and V 3 bases, and 10 bases lay outside the gene matches. The CDR3 DNA reads as TGTGCCATCAGTGACCCCACCCGGGGGGGAACCACAGATACGCAGTATTTT. This codes for CAISDPTRGGTTDTQYF.

The genes are TRBV19 and TRBJ2-1; 12 positions match TRBD2. This CDR3 region has 14 residues. Germline assignment: CDR1 LNHDA and CDR2 SQIVND (reference sequence). Germline trimming cut 5 bases from V and 7 bases from J; bases unmatched to any gene: 3. CDR3 nucleotides: TGTGCCAGTAGTCCTAGCGGGAGGGGGAATGAGCAGTTCTTC. Translating it yields CASSPSGRGNEQFF.

V is TRBV7-9 and J is TRBJ1-4; tentatively, D is TRBD1 (5 bases). The germline V and J ends were trimmed by 2 bases and 8 bases, with 12 bases remaining between them. Germline CDR1 SEHNR, CDR2 FQNEAQ (reference sequence). CDR3 length: 14 amino acids. The CDR3 loop reads CASSLPVRGEKLFF. CDR3 DNA sequence: TGTGCCAGCAGCTTACCAGTCCGGGGGGAAAAACTGTTTTTT.

CDR3 sequence: CASSLAAAGFYGYTF. CDR3 coding DNA: TGTGCCAGCAGCTTGGCTGCAGCGGGCTTTTATGGCTACACCTTC. The chain links TRBV5-6 to TRBJ1-2, with no clear D. The CDR3 contains 15 residues. Germline values: CDR1 SGHDT, CDR2 YYEEEE. Deletions cut 0 bases from V and 5 bases from J, with 14 bases between. Full variable domain (remainder filled in from reference TRBV5-6 and TRBJ1-2): DAGVTQSPTHLIKTRGQQVTLRCSPKSGHDTVSWYQQALGQGPQFIFQYYEEEERQRGNFPDRFSGHQFPNYSSELNVNALLLGDSALYLCASSLAAAGFYGYTFGSGTRLTVV.

The chain joins TRBV19 to TRBJ1-1; no clear D. From germline, CDR1 is LNHDA and CDR2 SQIVND (reference sequence). The CDR3 length is 13 residues. Trimming cost V 5 bases and J 4 bases, with 11 bases left between them. The DNA for the CDR3 is TGTGCCAGTAGTTACGAGTACGGCACTGAAGCTTTCTTT. Amino acids: CASSYEYGTEAFF.

The chain joins TRBV25-1 to TRBJ1-2, with 8 bases lining up with TRBD1. The CDR3 has 14 residues. V lost 9 bases, J lost 0 bases, and 6 bases stayed unmatched. Germline values: CDR1 MGHDK, CDR2 SYGVNS. CDR3 sequence reads: CARGTGEANYGYTF. DNA of the CDR3: TGTGCCAGGGGGACAGGAGAAGCTAACTATGGCTACACCTTC.

The CDR3 here is CASSLGGLDNEQFF. The CDR3 DNA sequence: TGCGCCAGCAGCTTGGGAGGACTTGACAATGAGCAGTTCTTC. V is TRBV5-1 and J is TRBJ2-1; D perhaps matches TRBD2 (5 bases). The CDR3 contains 14 residues. V lost 0 bases, J lost 5 bases, and 9 bases lay in between. CDR1 is SGHRS, CDR2 YFSETQ, per germline.

This clone was seen a handful of times. CDR3: CASSEYPSSGNTIYF. The CDR3 region has the DNA TGTGCCAGCAGTGAATATCCGAGCTCTGGAAACACCATATATTTT. V and J are TRBV6-1 and TRBJ1-3; no firm D call. CDR1 and CDR2 (germline): MNHNS, SASEGT. The germline V and J ends were trimmed by 2 bases and 0 bases, with 8 bases remaining between them. The CDR3 totals 15 residues.

This clone was seen only once. The chain recombines TRBV2 with TRBJ1-6, with 10 nucleotides matching TRBD1. The CDR3 length is 16 residues. V lost 3 bases to trimming and J lost 6 bases; unmatched junction nucleotides: 5. Germline-derived CDR1 and CDR2 are SNHLY and FYNNEI. The CDR3 protein is CASSDLGTGANSPLHF. The CDR3 DNA follows: TGTGCCAGCAGTGACTTAGGGACAGGGGCTAATTCACCCCTCCACTTT.

The V call is TRBV2, the J call TRBJ2-7; possible D gene TRBD2, 6 bases. CDR1 and CDR2 from the germline V gene are SNHLY and FYNNEI. The CDR3 runs to 17 residues. V was shortened by 1 base and J by 2 bases, with 18 bases between the two germline ends. For the CDR3, the DNA is TGTGCCAGCAGTGAAGGGGCGGGGCAGACCGTCCCCTACGAGCAGTACTTC. Amino acids: CASSEGAGQTVPYEQYF.

CDR3 sequence: CASSDRGDTQYF. The CDR3 bases are TGTGCCAGCAGTGACAGGGGGGATACGCAGTATTTT. The chain is built from TRBV25-1 and TRBJ2-3; 7 bases agree with TRBD1. From germline, CDR1 is MGHDK and CDR2 SYGVNS. CDR3 length: 12 residues. The J segment lost 6 bases and the V segment lost 3 bases, leaving 0 bases of the junction unmatched.

The chain recombines TRBV7-3 with TRBJ2-2; 7 nucleotides align to TRBD2. The germline V gene encodes CDR1 SGHTA and CDR2 FQGTGA. Germline trimming cut 2 bases from V and 4 bases from J; bases unmatched to any gene: 4. The CDR3 consists of 15 residues. CDR3 sequence: CASSLVGGPTGELFF. The CDR3 region has the DNA TGTGCCAGCAGCTTAGTGGGAGGGCCCACCGGGGAGCTGTTTTTT.